This T cell receptor (beta chain) was sequenced for a study of blood T cell repertoires in COVID-19 (dated by TCRdb to about 2020). Regarding the complete study: Collaborator samples came from the United States, Italy and Spain and covered acute and convalescent phases of COVID-19. The repertoires were released in a freely available public database meant as a resource for research on the immune response to SARS-CoV-2. The material from the prospective study consisted of cDNA or gDNA derived from T cells, B-cell-depleted T cells, or PBMCs. Deeply sampled blood TCRbeta repertoires from subjects exposed to, actively infected with, or recovered from COVID-19 were included in the dataset. Samples came from the ongoing ImmuneRACE study (first 160 participants) plus 1,254 subjects from 6 global collaborators. A de-identified subject ID, COVID-19 status, age in years and sex were almost always included in the sample metadata. Where available, HLA class I and class II types were taken from metadata supplied by the sample provider and were not determined by assay-based typing.

What the study reported, not specific to this receptor: How much clinical and demographic metadata was included differed by source and by participant, and the metadata was provided uncurated.

As to this clone: The specificity of this receptor is unknown. Per-base quality was not reported, and no clone a single base away is much larger than it.

Each collaborating institution followed its own protocols to collect whole blood in K2EDTA tubes. For TCRbeta analysis, collaborator samples were shipped as frozen whole blood, as isolated PBMCs, or as DNA extracted from either sample type. The CDR3 contains 15 residues, cysteine and phenylalanine counted. This entry keeps only the CDR3 DNA: 45 bases, framed from base 1. Between the V and J ends, shortened by 2 bases and 8 bases respectively, the junction contains 18 bases. CDR1 and CDR2 (MDHEN, SYDVKM) derive from the germline V gene. TCRbeta CDR3 regions were amplified from genomic DNA by means of the immunoSEQ Assay, a bias-controlled multiplex PCR. As for the original processing: Within the assay, amplification of reference gene primers was used to estimate how many nucleated cells each sample contained. To quantify the absolute abundance of each unique TCRbeta CDR3 rearrangement, sequence reads were collapsed and filtered. For each sample, productive Simpson clonality was calculated by taking the square root of Simpson's diversity index across productive rearrangements. This immuneACCESS table, as held by TCRdb, lists in-frame sequences with V and J called but not all clones. Of the missing ones, under half trace to an unresolved V gene in checked studies; the others have no known cause. That table supplies the V and J calls and clone size; D and trimming were determined from the DNA. The table for this sample lists around 160,000 clones; 85% of them were counted only once. The ten largest clones add up to 2.5% to 3% of the sample.

This clonotype was obtained from a woman between 40 and 55 years old with active or convalescent COVID-19. The V and J segments used are TRBV28 and TRBJ1-2; the D gene remains uncertain. Sequencing used peripheral blood. The sequenced DNA: TGTGCCAGCAGTTTACCGGCAGGCGCGTCCGGCGGCTACACCTTC. The translation is CASSLPAGASGGYTF.